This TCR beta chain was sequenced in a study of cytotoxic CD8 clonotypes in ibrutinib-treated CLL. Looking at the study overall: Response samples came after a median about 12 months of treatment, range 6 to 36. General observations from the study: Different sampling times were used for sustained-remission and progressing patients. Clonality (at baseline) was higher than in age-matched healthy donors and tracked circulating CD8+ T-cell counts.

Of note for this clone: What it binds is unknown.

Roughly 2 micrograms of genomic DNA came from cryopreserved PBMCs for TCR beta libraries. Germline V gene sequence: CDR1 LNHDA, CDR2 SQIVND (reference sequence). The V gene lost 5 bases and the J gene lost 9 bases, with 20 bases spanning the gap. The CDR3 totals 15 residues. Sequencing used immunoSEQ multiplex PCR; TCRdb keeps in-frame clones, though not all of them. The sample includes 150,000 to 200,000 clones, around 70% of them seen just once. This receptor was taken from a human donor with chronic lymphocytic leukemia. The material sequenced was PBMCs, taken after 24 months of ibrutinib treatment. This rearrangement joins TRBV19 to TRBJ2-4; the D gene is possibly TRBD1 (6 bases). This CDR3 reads CASSLRLGLGGIQYF. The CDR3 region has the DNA TGTGCCAGTAGTCTTCGTCTAGGCTTAGGGGGCATTCAGTACTTC.